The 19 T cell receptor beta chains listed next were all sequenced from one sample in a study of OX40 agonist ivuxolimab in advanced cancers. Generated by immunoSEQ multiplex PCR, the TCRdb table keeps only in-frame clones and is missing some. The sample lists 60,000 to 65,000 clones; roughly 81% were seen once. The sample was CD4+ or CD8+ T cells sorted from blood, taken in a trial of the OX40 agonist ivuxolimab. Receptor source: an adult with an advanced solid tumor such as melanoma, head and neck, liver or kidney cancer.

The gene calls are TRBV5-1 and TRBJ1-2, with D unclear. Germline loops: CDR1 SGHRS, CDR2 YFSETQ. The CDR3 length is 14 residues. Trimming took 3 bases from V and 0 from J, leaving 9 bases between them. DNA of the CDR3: TGCGCCAGCAGCTCTAGGACTGCTAACTATGGCTACACCTTC. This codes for CASSSRTANYGYTF.

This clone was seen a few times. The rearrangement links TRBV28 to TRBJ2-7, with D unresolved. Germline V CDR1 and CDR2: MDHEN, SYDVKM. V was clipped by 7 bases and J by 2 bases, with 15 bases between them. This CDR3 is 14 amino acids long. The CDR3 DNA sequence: TGTGCCAGCACCGCCCAGGCAAACCCCTACGAGCAGTACTTC. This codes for CASTAQANPYEQYF.

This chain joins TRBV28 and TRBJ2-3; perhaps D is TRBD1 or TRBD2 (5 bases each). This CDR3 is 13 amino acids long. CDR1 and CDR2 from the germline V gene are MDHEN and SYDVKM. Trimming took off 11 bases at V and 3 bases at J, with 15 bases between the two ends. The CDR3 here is CAVMGVATDTQYF. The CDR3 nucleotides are TGTGCCGTAATGGGGGTCGCAACAGATACGCAGTATTTT. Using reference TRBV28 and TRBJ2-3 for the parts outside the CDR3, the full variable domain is DVKVTQSSRYLVKRTGEKVFLECVQDMDHENMFWYRQDPGLGLRLIYFSYDVKMKEKGDIPEGYSVSREKKERFSLILESASTNQTSMYLCAVMGVATDTQYFGPGTRLTVL.

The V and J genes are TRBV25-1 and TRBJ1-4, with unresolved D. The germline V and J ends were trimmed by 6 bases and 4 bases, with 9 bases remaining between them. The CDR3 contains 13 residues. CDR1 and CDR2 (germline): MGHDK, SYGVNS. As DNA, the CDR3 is TGTGCCAGCAGCGGTGGCTTTAATGAAAAACTGTTTTTT. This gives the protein CASSGGFNEKLFF. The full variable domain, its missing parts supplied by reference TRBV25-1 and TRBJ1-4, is EADIYQTPRYLVIGTGKKITLECSQTMGHDKMYWYQQDPGMELHLIHYSYGVNSTEKGDLSSESTVSRIRTEHFPLTLESARPSHTSQYLCASSGGFNEKLFFGSGTQLSVL.

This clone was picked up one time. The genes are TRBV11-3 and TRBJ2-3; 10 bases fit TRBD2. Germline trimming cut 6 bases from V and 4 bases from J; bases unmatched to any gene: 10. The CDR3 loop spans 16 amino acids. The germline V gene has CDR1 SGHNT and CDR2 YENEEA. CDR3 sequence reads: CASSKREGLVSDTQYF. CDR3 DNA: TGTGCCAGCAGTAAGCGGGAGGGACTTGTTTCAGATACGCAGTATTTT.

In DNA form, the CDR3 reads TGTGCCAGCACCCAGGACTCCGCAAGAGAGACCCAGTACTTC. It codes for CASTQDSARETQYF. The chain is built from TRBV7-9 and TRBJ2-5; perhaps TRBD2 as D (5 bases). The CDR3 has 14 amino acids. Germline V gene sequence: CDR1 SEHNR, CDR2 FQNEAQ (reference sequence). V was shortened by 7 bases and J by 4 bases, with 16 bases between the two germline ends.

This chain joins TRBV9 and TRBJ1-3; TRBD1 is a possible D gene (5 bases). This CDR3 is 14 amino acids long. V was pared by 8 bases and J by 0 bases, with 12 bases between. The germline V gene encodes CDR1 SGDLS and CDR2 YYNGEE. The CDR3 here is CASCRDLSGNTIYF. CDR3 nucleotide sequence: TGTGCCAGTTGCCGGGACCTCTCTGGAAACACCATATATTTT.

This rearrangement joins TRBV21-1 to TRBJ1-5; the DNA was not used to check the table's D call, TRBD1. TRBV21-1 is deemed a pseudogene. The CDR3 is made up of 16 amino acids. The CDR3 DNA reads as TGTGCCAGCAGAAAGGGTCCAGGGGCTGGACCGTGGCCCCAGCATTTT. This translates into CASRKGPGAGPWPQHF.

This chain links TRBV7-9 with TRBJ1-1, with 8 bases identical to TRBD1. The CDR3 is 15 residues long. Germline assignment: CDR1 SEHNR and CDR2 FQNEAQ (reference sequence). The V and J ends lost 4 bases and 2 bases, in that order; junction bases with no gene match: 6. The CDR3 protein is CASSSWGTGNTEAFF. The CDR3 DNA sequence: TGTGCCAGCAGCTCATGGGGGACAGGCAACACTGAAGCTTTCTTT.

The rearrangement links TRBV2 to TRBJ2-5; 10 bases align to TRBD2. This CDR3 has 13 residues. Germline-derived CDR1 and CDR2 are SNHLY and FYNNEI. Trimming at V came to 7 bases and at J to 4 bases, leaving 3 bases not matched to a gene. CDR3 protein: CASNLAGVETQYF. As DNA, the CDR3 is TGTGCCAGCAACCTAGCGGGAGTAGAGACCCAGTACTTC.

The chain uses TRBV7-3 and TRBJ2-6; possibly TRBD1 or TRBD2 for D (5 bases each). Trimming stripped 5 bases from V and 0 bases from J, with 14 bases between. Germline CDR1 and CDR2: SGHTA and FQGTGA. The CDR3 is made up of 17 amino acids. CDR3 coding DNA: TGTGCCAGCAGCGCCTCTGGGGCGGGCTCTGGGGCCAACGTCCTGACTTTC. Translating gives CASSASGAGSGANVLTF.

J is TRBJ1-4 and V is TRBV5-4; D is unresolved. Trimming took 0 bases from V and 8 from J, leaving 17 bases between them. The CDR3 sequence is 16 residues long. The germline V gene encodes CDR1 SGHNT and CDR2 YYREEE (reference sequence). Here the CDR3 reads CASSLGPDGVREKLFF. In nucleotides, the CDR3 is TGTGCCAGCAGCTTGGGCCCGGACGGAGTAAGGGAAAAACTGTTTTTT. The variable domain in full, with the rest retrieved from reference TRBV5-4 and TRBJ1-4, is ETGVTQSPTHLIKTRGQQVTLRCSSQSGHNTVSWYQQALGQGPQFIFQYYREEENGRGNFPPRFSGLQFPNYSSELNVNALELDDSALYLCASSLGPDGVREKLFFGSGTQLSVL.

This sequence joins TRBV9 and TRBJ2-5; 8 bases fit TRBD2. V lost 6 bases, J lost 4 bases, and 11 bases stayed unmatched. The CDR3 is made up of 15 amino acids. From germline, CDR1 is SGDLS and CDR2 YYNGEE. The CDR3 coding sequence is TGTGCCAGCACCCGGGAGGGGGGCCTTAGAGAGACCCAGTACTTC. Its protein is CASTREGGLRETQYF.

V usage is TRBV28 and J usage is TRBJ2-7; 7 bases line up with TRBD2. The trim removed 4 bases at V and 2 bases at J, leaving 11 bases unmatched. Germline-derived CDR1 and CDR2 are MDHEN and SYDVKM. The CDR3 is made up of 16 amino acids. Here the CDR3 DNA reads TGTGCCAGCAGTTCACCAAGCGGGAACACGCCCTACGAGCAGTACTTC. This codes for CASSSPSGNTPYEQYF.

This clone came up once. In DNA, the CDR3 is TGTGCCAGTACCCGAGGGCTGGTTACTGGGGCCAACGTCCTGACTTTC. Encoded protein: CASTRGLVTGANVLTF. J is TRBJ2-6 and V is TRBV19, with D maybe TRBD2 (5 bases). The CDR3 covers 16 residues. Germline V lookup: CDR1 LNHDA, CDR2 SQIVND (reference sequence). The V end lost 7 bases, the J end lost 2 bases, and 15 bases lay between the germline ends.

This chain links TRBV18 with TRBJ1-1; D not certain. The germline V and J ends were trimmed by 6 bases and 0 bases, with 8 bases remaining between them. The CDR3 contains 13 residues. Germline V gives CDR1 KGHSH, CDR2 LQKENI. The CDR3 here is CASSAGMNTEAFF. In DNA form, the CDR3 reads TGTGCCAGCTCGGCTGGCATGAACACTGAAGCTTTCTTT.

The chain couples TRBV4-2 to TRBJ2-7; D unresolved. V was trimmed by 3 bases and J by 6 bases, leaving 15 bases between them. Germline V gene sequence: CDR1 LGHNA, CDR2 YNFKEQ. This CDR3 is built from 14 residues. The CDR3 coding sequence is TGTGCCAGCAGCCACTACCTCCAGGTGCTCGAGCAGTACTTC. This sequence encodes CASSHYLQVLEQYF.

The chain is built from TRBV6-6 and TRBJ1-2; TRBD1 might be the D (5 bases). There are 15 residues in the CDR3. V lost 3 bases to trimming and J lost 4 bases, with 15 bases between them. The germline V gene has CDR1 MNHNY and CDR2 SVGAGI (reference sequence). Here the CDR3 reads CASSYSTGGGYGYTF. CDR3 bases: TGTGCCAGCAGTTATTCGACGGGGGGAGGCTATGGCTACACCTTC.

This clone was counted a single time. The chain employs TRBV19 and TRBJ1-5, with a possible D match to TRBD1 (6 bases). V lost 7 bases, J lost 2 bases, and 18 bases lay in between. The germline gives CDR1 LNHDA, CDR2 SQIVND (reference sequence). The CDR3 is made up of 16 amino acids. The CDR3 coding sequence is TGTGCCAGTAAGAGGAACAGGGAATTCGGCAATCAGCCCCAGCATTTT. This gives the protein CASKRNREFGNQPQHF.